One T cell receptor beta chain is described in this entry. Its matching antigen is unknown. This CDR3 comprises 14 residues. The V end lost 0 bases, the J end lost 3 bases, and 9 bases lay between the germline ends. Germline values: CDR1 ENHRY, CDR2 SYGVKD. The PCR ran on 60 Vbeta and 13 Jbeta primers. Only in-frame clones appear in the TCRdb table, and some are missing; sequencing was by immunoSEQ multiplex PCR. This sample has more than 100,000 clones; over 60% occur once, and the top ten carry more than 6.5%. These data come from a study of cytomegalovirus exposure and HLA in healthy donors. Points from the study as a whole: Altogether, 160 or so TCR beta chains were recorded as cytomegalovirus-associated. TCR beta V- and J-gene trimming was later associated with a missense DCLRE1C variant.

The rearrangement joins TRBV10-3 to TRBJ2-7; possible D gene TRBD2, 6 bases. The clonotype was recovered from a woman in her forties in good health and CMV-seropositive. Sequencing was done on a sample of PBMCs. The CDR3 nucleotides are TGTGCCATCAGTGAGTCCGGGGGTGACTACGAGCAGTACTTC. Translated, it gives CAISESGGDYEQYF.